The clone carrying this T cell receptor (beta chain) was picked up a small number of times. Antigen specificity is unknown. This sample was included in a study of naive and memory T cell subsets. Study findings and constraints: Possibly reflecting memory cells re-expressing CD45RA, a few larger clonotypes occurred in naive repertoires, especially CD8. Naive and memory repertoire findings lacked a ground truth for validation. In naive cells, over 95% of TCR sequences were seen only once.

An equimolar mix of two oligonucleotides served as the beta constant-region primer for TRBC1 and TRBC2. Nested alpha and beta constant-region primers with the SP2 primer drove four PCR rounds on ligated cDNA. Each CDR3 protein gets one entry after TCRdb re-called the UMI-ligation and nested PCR reads with MiXCR. This sample has over 110,000 distinct CDR3 sequences; more than 15% occur once, and the top ten carry approximately 0.63%. CMV status came from CD4+ IFNgamma after overnight CMV lysate stimulation. Germline trimming cut 10 bases from V and 0 bases from J; bases unmatched to any gene: 4. The CDR3 extends over 14 amino acids. Germline CDR1 SNHLY, CDR2 FYNNEI.

The clonotype originates from a human donor in good health. Sequenced material: naive CD8+ T cells from blood. The gene calls are TRBV2 and TRBJ2-2; TRBD1 agrees at 8 bases. The CDR3 DNA sequence: TGTGCCACGGCGGACAGGGCGAACACCGGGGAGCTGTTTTTT. Translating gives CATADRANTGELFF.